A single sample is the source of the 10 T cell receptor beta chains below, sequenced in a study of glioma-infiltrating T cells. TCR alpha and beta CDR3 regions were amplified from RNA using iRepertoire nested multiplex PCR. One entry per CDR3 protein, called by TCRdb with MiXCR from the multiplex PCR reads. This table has roughly 120,000 distinct CDR3 sequences, less than 30% appearing once. Sample: glioma tissue, nonneoplastic brain tissue, or PBMCs (not recorded which). The source is a human donor with low-grade glioma or glioblastoma, undergoing nonglioma brain surgery, or in good health (not recorded which).

This clonotype was counted ten times or more. This chain's CDR3 is CASSDGVLNEQFF. CDR3 in DNA: TGTGCCAGCAGTGATGGAGTTCTCAATGAGCAGTTCTTC. The rearrangement links TRBV2 to TRBJ2-1; D unclear. Trimming shortened V by 3 bases and J by 6 bases, and 9 bases separated the two germline ends. This CDR3 has 13 residues. Germline CDR1 is SNHLY and CDR2 is FYNNEI.

This clonotype was seen at least ten times. The chain links TRBV20-1 to TRBJ1-3; TRBD1 is a possible D gene (6 bases). The CDR3 spans 13 residues. CDR1 is DFQATT and CDR2 is SNEGSKA in the germline V gene (reference sequence). The V end was cut by 5 bases, the J end by 2 bases, with 10 bases between. The CDR3 sequence is CSAVHRAGNTIYF. CDR3 DNA sequence: TGCAGTGCTGTGCACAGGGCTGGAAACACCATATATTTT.

With respect to this clonotype: This may be a read error, as it is one base from a much larger clone. The rearrangement links TRBV10-3 to TRBJ1-2, with a weak D call TRBD1 (5 bases). Trimming removed 4 bases at V and 8 bases at J, with 14 bases between. This CDR3 region has 13 residues. CDR1 ENHRY and CDR2 SYGVKD come from the germline V gene. For the CDR3, the DNA is TGTGCCATCAGTGGGTCAGTGGGACGAGGCTACACCTTC. Translating gives CAISGSVGRGYTF.

This clonotype came up a few times. This chain connects TRBV5-1 to TRBJ1-6; D is unclear. The CDR3 has 16 amino acids. The germline CDR1 and CDR2 sequences are SGHRS and YFSETQ. V was trimmed by 2 bases and J by 10 bases, leaving 19 bases between them. The CDR3 region has the DNA TGCGCCAGCAGCTTAACCCCCGCAACCTTCGAATCACCCCTCCACTTT. It translates to CASSLTPATFESPLHF. Full variable domain (rest looked up from reference TRBV5-1 and TRBJ1-6): KAGVTQTPRYLIKTRGQQVTLSCSPISGHRSVSWYQQTPGQGLQFLFEYFSETQRNKGNFPGRFSGRQFSNSRSEMNVSTLELGDSALYLCASSLTPATFESPLHFGNGTRLTVT.

This clonotype was found many times. J is TRBJ2-5 and V is TRBV12-3 or TRBV12-4; D is possibly TRBD2 (6 bases). The ends were cut back, 2 bases at V and 6 bases at J, with 13 bases in the middle. The CDR3 is 14 amino acids. Here the CDR3 reads CASSLRASDKTQYF. The CDR3 DNA sequence: TGTGCCAGCAGTTTAAGGGCTAGCGATAAGACCCAGTACTTC.

This clonotype has just one count. This may arise from a read error, as a much more abundant clone is one base away. The gene calls are TRBV10-3 and TRBJ1-2; a weak D match, TRBD1 (5 bases). CDR3 length: 16 amino acids. CDR1 and CDR2 from the germline V gene are ENHRY and SYGVKD. The DNA for the CDR3 is TGTGCCATCAGTGAGTCGACGACAGAACCTAAATATGGCTACACCTTC. It translates to CAISESTTEPKYGYTF.

This clonotype has a count of ten or more. The J gene is TRBJ1-1, the V gene TRBV7-2; no clear D. Germline loops: CDR1 SGHTA, CDR2 FQGNSA. Trimming removed 0 bases from V and 1 base from J, with 6 bases in between. This CDR3 region has 14 residues. CDR3 protein: CASSLAHKNTEAFF. The DNA of the CDR3 is TGTGCCAGCAGCTTAGCGCACAAGAACACTGAAGCTTTCTTT.

Notes on this clonotype: This may be a read error: a much more frequent sequence differs by one nucleotide. This sequence joins TRBV7-2 and TRBJ2-7; D is unresolved. Germline CDR1 is SGHTA and CDR2 is FQGNSA. CDR3 length: 14 residues. Between the trimmed V and J ends, which lost 6 bases and 2 bases, there was a span of 14 bases. CDR3 amino acids: CASRLNSVTYEQYF. CDR3 coding DNA: TGTGCCAGCAGATTAAACAGCGTGACCTACGAGCAGTACTTC.

In its sample, this clonotype was seen many times. This chain joins TRBV4-2 and TRBJ2-1, with TRBD2 as a possible D gene (5 bases). The CDR3 contains 17 residues. Germline assignment: CDR1 LGHNA and CDR2 YNFKEQ. Trimming removed 0 bases from V and 3 bases from J, with 15 bases in between. CDR3 nucleotide sequence: TGTGCCAGCAGCCAAGAATCCGGACTGGGAGTCTACAATGAGCAGTTCTTC. Translating gives CASSQESGLGVYNEQFF.

This clonotype was counted a few times. A much larger clone lies a single base off, so this may be a read error. The chain joins TRBV25-1 to TRBJ2-7, with 10 bases identical to TRBD1. The CDR3 totals 14 residues. J was trimmed by 8 bases and V by 8 bases; bases with no gene match: 12. Per germline, CDR1 MGHDK and CDR2 SYGVNS. CDR3 nucleotides: TGTGCCAGCGGCGACACCGGGACAGGGGAGAAGCAGTACTTC. Translated, it gives CASGDTGTGEKQYF.